The source of this T cell receptor (beta chain) is a study of blood T cell repertoires in COVID-19. The assay was immunoSEQ multiplex PCR, and TCRdb's table has in-frame clones only and misses some. The sample lists some 240,000 clones, about 90% seen once, with about a tenth in the top ten. Germline CDR1 LNHDA, CDR2 SQIVND (reference sequence). The V segment lost 7 bases and the J segment 3 bases; nucleotides outside the gene matches: 5. The length of the CDR3 is 13 residues. The clonotype comes from a woman in her sixties or seventies with COVID-19, enrolled during active disease. Sequencing was carried out using peripheral blood. V usage is TRBV19 and J usage is TRBJ1-2; 7 bases map to TRBD1. CDR3 residues: CASMGDSYYGYTF. CDR3 coding DNA: TGTGCCAGTATGGGGGACAGTTACTATGGCTACACCTTC.